These T cell receptor beta chains were read from a single sample in a study of patients and donors after allogeneic stem cell transplantation. Each CDR3 protein gets one entry after TCRdb re-called the RT-PCR reads with MiXCR. The sample includes about 410,000 distinct CDR3 sequences, 16% seen only once; the top ten take just over 7%. Sequencing input: blood, either unsorted or a sorted T cell fraction (not recorded which). These receptors were obtained from a human donor who was either an allogeneic HSCT recipient or a stem cell or donor lymphocyte infusion donor (not recorded which). It is not recorded whose cells these are; they may come from a transplant donor. The CDR3 runs from the conserved cysteine through the conserved F or W. The D gene is left open where the match is weak. Some rows mark clone size as missing; the rest say once, few, many or name a class of expanded clone.

V: TRBV29-1; size: .; D: .; J: TRBJ1-1; DNA: TGCAGCGTTGAAGTCAGGGTCACTGAAGCTTTCTTT; CDR3: CSVEVRVTEAFF
V: TRBV12-3/TRBV12-4; size: few; D: .; J: TRBJ2-2; DNA: TGTGCCAGCAGCCCTAAAGTCGGACAGATGGGGGTGTCCGGGGAGCTGTTTTTT; CDR3: CASSPKVGQMGVSGELFF
V: TRBV11-1; size: .; D: TRBD2; J: TRBJ2-1; DNA: TGTGCCAGCAGCCCGGGGACTAGCGGGCCCAAATCCTACAATGAGCAGTTCTTC; CDR3: CASSPGTSGPKSYNEQFF
V: TRBV12-3/TRBV12-4; size: many; D: .; J: TRBJ2-7; DNA: TGTGCCAGCAGTTTAGCGACAGGCTACGAGCAGTACTTC; CDR3: CASSLATGYEQYF
V: TRBV27; size: .; D: .; J: TRBJ2-7; DNA: TGTGCCAGCAGTTTAGGTCGGGGGCCTTCCGAGCAGTACTTC; CDR3: CASSLGRGPSEQYF
V: TRBV5-1; size: few; D: .; J: TRBJ2-1; DNA: TGCGCCAGCAGCCCGGATATAGGCCGGCTGGGCGATGAGCAGTTCTTC; CDR3: CASSPDIGRLGDEQFF
V: TRBV29-1; size: .; D: TRBD1; J: TRBJ2-7; DNA: TGCAGCGTTAGACAGGGGACCTACGAGCAGTACTTC; CDR3: CSVRQGTYEQYF
V: TRBV12-5; size: few; D: TRBD1; J: TRBJ1-2; DNA: TGTGCTAGTGGTTCGACAGGGGCAGTCTATGGCTACACCTTC; CDR3: CASGSTGAVYGYTF
V: TRBV11-3; size: few; D: TRBD2; J: TRBJ2-3; DNA: TGTGCCAGCAGTTTATGGAGCGGGACTGCAGATACGCAGTATTTT; CDR3: CASSLWSGTADTQYF
V: TRBV15; size: .; D: .; J: TRBJ1-2; DNA: TGTGCCACCAGGCAGACCGTGAAGCCAGGGAATAGGGATGGCTACACCTTC; CDR3: CATRQTVKPGNRDGYTF
V: TRBV4-1; size: .; D: TRBD2; J: TRBJ2-3; DNA: TGCGCCAGCAGCCCCCGAAGACTAGCGGGTCGTTCAGATACGCAGTATTTT; CDR3: CASSPRRLAGRSDTQYF
V: TRBV7-2; size: few; D: .; J: TRBJ2-1; DNA: TGTGCCAGCAGCGCCCCAACTGGGGGCCAGGGCAGCCATGAGCAGTTCTTC; CDR3: CASSAPTGGQGSHEQFF
V: TRBV6-1; size: .; D: .; J: TRBJ1-3; DNA: TGTGCCAGCCGTCGGACCTCTGGAAACACCATATATTTT; CDR3: CASRRTSGNTIYF
V: TRBV29-1; size: few; D: .; J: TRBJ1-1; DNA: TGCAGCGTCCTACGATACAGGGACACTGAAGCTTTCTTT; CDR3: CSVLRYRDTEAFF
V: TRBV20-1; size: few; D: .; J: TRBJ1-2; DNA: TGCAGTGCTAGAGGGTCTAACTATGGCTACACCTTC; CDR3: CSARGSNYGYTF
V: TRBV29-1; size: few; D: .; J: TRBJ1-1; DNA: TGCAGCGTTGCGCGAACGACGAACACTGAAGCTTTCTTT; CDR3: CSVARTTNTEAFF
V: TRBV13; size: many; D: .; J: TRBJ2-5; DNA: TGTGCCAGCAGCTTAGGGGCAGAGCAAGAGACCCAGTACTTC; CDR3: CASSLGAEQETQYF
V: TRBV3-1; size: many; D: TRBD1; J: TRBJ1-1; DNA: TGTGCCAGCAGCCTCCCAGTCGGACAGGGCATTGGTGAAGCTTTCTTT; CDR3: CASSLPVGQGIGEAFF
V: TRBV6-2/TRBV6-3; size: .; D: .; J: TRBJ1-4; DNA: TGTGCCAGCAGCTCGGCGAGGCTAGATGCAACTAATGAAAAACTGTTTTTT; CDR3: CASSSARLDATNEKLFF
V: TRBV12-3/TRBV12-4; size: many; D: .; J: TRBJ2-2; DNA: TGTGCCAGCAGTTTAGCGCTAAACTCCCTACTAAACACCGGGGAGCTGTTTTTT; CDR3: CASSLALNSLLNTGELFF
V: TRBV30; size: .; D: .; J: TRBJ1-2; DNA: TGTGCCTGGAGTGTACGGGCTGGGTTTGGCTACACCTTC; CDR3: CAWSVRAGFGYTF
V: TRBV7-2; size: few; D: .; J: TRBJ2-5; DNA: TGTGCCAGCAGCTTAGGTCGGCGGGTTCTAGAGACCCAGTACTTC; CDR3: CASSLGRRVLETQYF
V: TRBV2; size: few; D: .; J: TRBJ2-5; DNA: TGTGCCAGCAGGGAAGAGACCCAGTACTTC; CDR3: CASREETQYF
V: TRBV11-3; size: .; D: .; J: TRBJ2-4; DNA: TGTGCCAGCAGCCCCCGGACACCCAAAGCCAAAAACATTCAGTACTTC; CDR3: CASSPRTPKAKNIQYF
V: TRBV29-1; size: few; D: .; J: TRBJ2-5; DNA: TGCAGCGCCGGACGGCCCCAAGAGACCCAGTACTTC; CDR3: CSAGRPQETQYF
V: TRBV7-9; size: few; D: .; J: TRBJ2-2; DNA: TGTGCCAGCAGCTTAGCTACCACCGGGGAGCTGTTTTTT; CDR3: CASSLATTGELFF
V: TRBV7-3; size: many; D: TRBD1; J: TRBJ1-1; DNA: TGTGCCAGCAGCGTCCGACAGGGGACGAACACTGAAGCTTTCTTT; CDR3: CASSVRQGTNTEAFF
V: TRBV20-1; size: .; D: .; J: TRBJ2-1; DNA: TGCAGTGCTAGAAGGGGGGGACCCTCCTACAATGAGCAGTTCTTC; CDR3: CSARRGGPSYNEQFF
V: TRBV2; size: .; D: TRBD1; J: TRBJ1-5; DNA: TGTGCCAGCAGCGGGAGATCCGCCGGGACAGGCAATCAGCCCCAGCATTTT; CDR3: CASSGRSAGTGNQPQHF
V: TRBV12-3/TRBV12-4; size: many; D: TRBD1; J: TRBJ2-4; DNA: TGTGCCAGCAGCTCCGGGACAGGGGGCTATGGCATTCAGTACTTC; CDR3: CASSSGTGGYGIQYF
V: TRBV28; size: .; D: TRBD2; J: TRBJ2-1; DNA: TGTGCCAGCAGTTTCCAGCGGCAAGCGGGGAGAGGAGGAGATGAGCAGTTCTTC; CDR3: CASSFQRQAGRGGDEQFF
V: TRBV12-3/TRBV12-4; size: few; D: .; J: TRBJ2-2; DNA: TGTGCCAGCAGTTGGGGTTACGTAGGGGAGCTGTTTTTT; CDR3: CASSWGYVGELFF
V: TRBV7-8; size: many; D: .; J: TRBJ1-1; DNA: TGTGCCAGCAGCCCCGTGACCTTCACTGAAGCTTTCTTT; CDR3: CASSPVTFTEAFF
V: TRBV6-1; size: few; D: TRBD2; J: TRBJ2-2; DNA: TGTGCCAGCAGTATACGGCGCCCTAGCGGGAGAGCCAAGGCCGGGGAGCTGTTTTTT; CDR3: CASSIRRPSGRAKAGELFF
V: TRBV28; size: few; D: .; J: TRBJ2-7; DNA: TGTGCCAGCAGTTTGACACCCGGAGGATACAGGGTCTACGAGCAGTACTTC; CDR3: CASSLTPGGYRVYEQYF
V: TRBV4-1; size: .; D: .; J: TRBJ1-2; DNA: TGCGCCAGCAGCCAAGTAGGGGAGCGGGGCTATGGCTACACCTTC; CDR3: CASSQVGERGYGYTF
V: TRBV7-9; size: few; D: .; J: TRBJ1-3; DNA: TGTGCCAGCAGCCTTGGGCCCCGGGAAGGAAACACCATATATTTT; CDR3: CASSLGPREGNTIYF
V: TRBV30; size: .; D: .; J: TRBJ2-3; DNA: TGTGCCTGGAGCGGGCACAGCCGCACAGATACGCAGTATTTT; CDR3: CAWSGHSRTDTQYF
V: TRBV9; size: .; D: .; J: TRBJ1-1; DNA: TGTGCCAGCAGCGCGTATGGGAGTGGGGTCGGTGACACTGAAGCTTTCTTT; CDR3: CASSAYGSGVGDTEAFF
V: TRBV20-1; size: once; D: TRBD1; J: TRBJ2-5; DNA: TGCAGTGCTAGAGATTTGGGACAGGTGGGGACCCAGTACTTC; CDR3: CSARDLGQVGTQYF
V: TRBV4-2; size: few; D: TRBD1; J: TRBJ1-4; DNA: TGTGCCAGCAGCCAAGATGGGACAGATTATACAACTAATGAAAAACTGTTTTTT; CDR3: CASSQDGTDYTTNEKLFF
V: TRBV12-5; size: .; D: TRBD2; J: TRBJ2-1; DNA: TGTGCTAGTGGTTCCTCGGGGGGGCACACGCGGGATGAGCAGTTCTTC; CDR3: CASGSSGGHTRDEQFF
V: TRBV4-2; size: many; D: .; J: TRBJ1-1; DNA: TGTGCCAGCAGCCAAGTAGAGAAATACACTGAAGCTTTCTTT; CDR3: CASSQVEKYTEAFF
V: TRBV7-9; size: many; D: .; J: TRBJ2-7; DNA: TGTGCCAGCAGACTAGGGGGGATTGTGTACGAGCAGTACTTC; CDR3: CASRLGGIVYEQYF
V: TRBV18; size: few; D: .; J: TRBJ1-1; DNA: TGTGCCAGCTCACCACCGGGACCGGGGAACACTGAAGCTTTCTTT; CDR3: CASSPPGPGNTEAFF
V: TRBV10-2; size: .; D: .; J: TRBJ1-1; DNA: TGCGCCAGCAGTGAGTCACCGCGCACTGAAGCTTTCTTT; CDR3: CASSESPRTEAFF
V: TRBV6-5; size: .; D: TRBD2; J: TRBJ2-3; DNA: TGTGCCAGCAGTTACTTCAACTTAGCGGGGGGCGGGGCAGATACGCAGTATTTT; CDR3: CASSYFNLAGGGADTQYF
V: TRBV7-7; size: few; D: .; J: TRBJ2-5; DNA: TGTGCCAGCAGCTCAGGCTTCTCTCCAAGCCCCGAGACCCAGTACTTC; CDR3: CASSSGFSPSPETQYF
V: TRBV14; size: .; D: .; J: TRBJ1-4; DNA: TGTGCCAGCAGCCCCCCGGGGTCGGCGAAACTGTTTTTT; CDR3: CASSPPGSAKLFF
V: TRBV20-1; size: many; D: .; J: TRBJ2-7; DNA: TGCAGTGCTATCCAACCTGACTTAACCTACGAGCAGTACTTC; CDR3: CSAIQPDLTYEQYF
V: TRBV3-1; size: few; D: .; J: TRBJ1-5; DNA: TGTGCCAGCAGCCAAAAAAGCAATCAGCCCCAGCATTTT; CDR3: CASSQKSNQPQHF
V: TRBV15; size: .; D: TRBD2; J: TRBJ2-3; DNA: TGTGCCACCAGCAGAGAAGGCGGACTAGCGGGAGTGACAGATACGCAGTATTTT; CDR3: CATSREGGLAGVTDTQYF